A single sample is the source of the 12 T cell receptor beta chains below, sequenced in a study of T cells in Graves' hyperthyroidism and ophthalmopathy. Authors of the study amplified TCR beta CDR3 regions from RNA transcripts. The TCR CDR3 was amplified in a first-round RT-PCR using the HTBI primer set. TCRdb used MiXCR to reprocess the multiplex PCR reads, holding one entry per CDR3 protein. The table includes about 270,000 distinct CDR3 sequences, 20% to 25% detected once. The sample taken for sequencing was blood. The receptors were gathered from a man in his thirties or forties with Graves' ophthalmopathy.

This clonotype came up many times. This rearrangement joins TRBV11-1 to TRBJ2-1, with a tentative D call TRBD1 (6 bases). Trimming left V 3 bases short and J 12 bases short, with 9 bases between. There are 11 residues in the CDR3. Germline CDR1 SGHAT, CDR2 FQDESV (reference sequence). The CDR3 loop is CASSFDRSQFF. The CDR3 nucleotides read TGTGCCAGCAGCTTTGACAGGTCGCAGTTCTTC.

This chain joins TRBV6-2 or TRBV6-3 and TRBJ2-1; TRBD2 matches 8 bases. Germline trimming cut 2 bases from V and 5 bases from J; bases unmatched to any gene: 8. Germline loops: CDR1 MNHEY, CDR2 SVGEGT. The CDR3 sequence is 16 residues long. As DNA, the CDR3 is TGTGCCAGCAGTTACCGGGGACTAGTTTCTCACAATGAGCAGTTCTTC. Its translation is CASSYRGLVSHNEQFF.

This clonotype was seen a handful of times. The rearrangement joins TRBV7-8 to TRBJ2-5; D might be TRBD2 (5 bases). V was pared by 2 bases and J by 5 bases, with 15 bases between. Germline V gives CDR1 SGHVS, CDR2 FQNEAQ. This CDR3 comprises 15 residues. CDR3 sequence reads: CASSLLSSEGETQYF. Here the CDR3 DNA reads TGTGCCAGCAGCTTATTGAGTAGTGAGGGTGAGACCCAGTACTTC.

The chain joins TRBV15 to TRBJ2-2, with 9 bases fitting TRBD1. The germline CDR1 and CDR2 sequences are LNHNV and YYDKDF (reference sequence). The CDR3 sequence is 17 residues long. J lost 2 bases, V lost 1 base, and 5 bases had no gene match. In DNA, the CDR3 is TGTGCCACCAGCAGAGTAAAGGGACAGGGAAACACCGGGGAGCTGTTTTTT. Translating gives CATSRVKGQGNTGELFF.

This clonotype was counted ten times or more. The genes are TRBV28 and TRBJ1-2, with TRBD1 identical over 8 bases. The CDR3 runs 15 residues. CDR1 is MDHEN, CDR2 SYDVKM, per germline. V trimming: 6 bases; J trimming: 7 bases; junction bases outside the gene matches: 13. The DNA of the CDR3 is TGTGCCAGCAGGGCCCTCATCGGACAGGGCGTTGGCTACACCTTC. This translates into CASRALIGQGVGYTF.

This clonotype was found a few times. This chain joins TRBV7-6 and TRBJ2-5; 14 bases match TRBD2. The germline V gene encodes CDR1 SGHVS and CDR2 FNYEAQ. The CDR3 contains 15 residues. Trimming took 4 bases from V and 5 from J; bases not matched to a gene: 3. The CDR3 reads CASSWTSGRTETQYF. The CDR3 DNA reads TGTGCCAGCAGCTGGACTAGCGGGAGGACGGAGACCCAGTACTTC. Together with reference TRBV7-6 and TRBJ2-5, the CDR3 gives the full variable domain: GAGVSQSPRYKVTKRGQDVALRCDPISGHVSLYWYRQALGQGPEFLTYFNYEAQQDKSGLPNDRFSAERPEGSISTLTIQRTEQRDSAMYRCASSWTSGRTETQYFGPGTRLLVL.

The chain carries TRBV11-3 and TRBJ1-6; D remains ambiguous. There are 14 residues in the CDR3. V was trimmed by 4 bases and J by 9 bases, leaving 13 bases between them. Germline lookup yields CDR1 SGHNT and CDR2 YENEEA. CDR3 in amino acids: CASSSRTWSSPLHF. The DNA for the CDR3 is TGTGCCAGCAGCTCCCGGACGTGGTCTTCACCCCTCCACTTT.

The sample holds many counts of this clonotype. This chain connects TRBV11-2 to TRBJ2-1; 7 bases match TRBD2. The CDR3 has 14 amino acids. After removal of 4 bases from V and 5 bases from J, the junction contained 5 bases not matched to a gene. CDR1 and CDR2 (germline): SGHAT, FQNNGV. The CDR3 loop reads CASSSSGNHNEQFF. CDR3 nucleotides: TGTGCCAGCAGCTCAAGCGGGAACCACAATGAGCAGTTCTTC.

There are many counts of this clonotype. V is TRBV12-3 or TRBV12-4 and J is TRBJ2-7; D call uncertain. CDR3 size: 13 residues. V gave up 3 bases and J gave up 2 bases, with 8 bases separating them. The CDR3 spells CASSFTATYEQYF. The CDR3 nucleotides are TGTGCCAGCAGTTTTACGGCGACCTACGAGCAGTACTTC.

In this sample, this clonotype turned up many times. CDR3: CASSEHGGSSYNEQFF. DNA of the CDR3: TGTGCCAGCAGTGAACATGGCGGTAGCTCCTACAATGAGCAGTTCTTC. The V and J genes are TRBV6-1 and TRBJ2-1; D remains ambiguous. Trimming removed 2 bases from V and 0 bases from J, with 11 bases in between. Germline V gene lookup returns CDR1 MNHNS and CDR2 SASEGT. This CDR3 has 16 amino acids.

A remark on this clonotype: At one end, the junction sequence differs from germline, possibly due to a read error. The rearrangement links TRBV24-1 to TRBJ2-7; D possibly uses TRBD1 or TRBD2 (5 bases each). In germline, CDR1 is KGHDR, CDR2 SFDVKD. This CDR3 comprises 14 residues. As DNA, the CDR3 is TGTGCCACCGGGTCTGGGGCGGGCTCCCACGAGCAGTACTTC. Its protein product is CATGSGAGSHEQYF.

The chain uses TRBV10-3 and TRBJ1-5; 7 positions match TRBD1. The CDR3 has 12 residues. Trimming cost V 6 bases and J 5 bases; bases outside gene matches: 1. CDR1 is ENHRY, CDR2 SYGVKD, per germline. The CDR3 sequence: CAISQGDQPQHF. In nucleotides, the CDR3 is TGTGCCATCAGCCAGGGGGATCAGCCCCAGCATTTT.